The 18 T cell receptor beta chains listed next were all sequenced from one sample in a study of cytotoxic CD8 clonotypes in ibrutinib-treated CLL. The method was immunoSEQ multiplex PCR; TCRdb's version includes in-frame clones alone and lacks a portion of them. The data show some 200,000 clones, 72% seen once. The specimen was PBMCs, collected after 24 months of ibrutinib treatment. The receptors here all came from a human donor with chronic lymphocytic leukemia.

The chain employs TRBV7-2 and TRBJ2-1; the match to TRBD2 covers 7 bases. Germline V CDR1 and CDR2: SGHTA, FQGNSA. V was pared by 1 base and J by 8 bases, with 8 bases of the junction left unmatched. The CDR3 length is 15 residues. DNA of the CDR3: TGTGCCAGCAGCTTAGTTCATGCGGGAGTCGATGAGCAGTTCTTC. Amino acid sequence: CASSLVHAGVDEQFF.

This clone was seen only a few times. This chain connects TRBV7-2 to TRBJ2-7, with D maybe TRBD1 (5 bases). CDR3 length: 13 residues. The germline CDR1 and CDR2 sequences are SGHTA and FQGNSA. V was shortened by 3 bases and J by 7 bases, with 13 bases between the two germline ends. This CDR3 is CASSFTLGEEQYF. In DNA form, the CDR3 reads TGTGCCAGCAGCTTCACGCTAGGGGAAGAGCAGTACTTC.

This clone has a handful of counts. The chain is built from TRBV20-1 and TRBJ2-3; maybe TRBD2 (5 bases). This CDR3 comprises 11 residues. V was shortened by 6 bases and J by 6 bases, with 10 bases between the two germline ends. CDR1 is DFQATT and CDR2 is SNEGSKA in the germline V gene (reference sequence). CDR3 amino acids: CSAPTGDTQYF. The CDR3 DNA sequence: TGCAGTGCCCCCACGGGGGATACGCAGTATTTT.

This clone showed up just a few times. The rearrangement links TRBV19 to TRBJ2-3, with 10 positions matching TRBD2. CDR3 size: 16 residues. Germline loops: CDR1 LNHDA, CDR2 SQIVND (reference sequence). The junction had 7 bases not matched to a gene; V was cut back by 6 bases and J by 1 base. The CDR3 DNA reads TGTGCCAGTAGAAAATGGGGGACTAGCGGCACAGATACGCAGTATTTT. Its protein product is CASRKWGTSGTDTQYF.

The J gene is TRBJ2-1, the V gene TRBV7-6; D may be TRBD1 (6 bases). The CDR3 has 14 amino acids. The germline V gene encodes CDR1 SGHVS and CDR2 FNYEAQ. V was shortened by 5 bases and J by 4 bases, with 12 bases between the two germline ends. CDR3 residues: CASSKGQFYNEQFF. CDR3 DNA: TGTGCCAGCAGCAAAGGACAGTTTTACAATGAGCAGTTCTTC.

The chain couples TRBV6-6 to TRBJ2-1, with no clear D. Per the germline V gene, CDR1 is MNHNY and CDR2 is SVGAGI (reference sequence). The V gene lost 2 bases and the J gene lost 7 bases, with 6 bases spanning the gap. There are 12 residues in the CDR3. The CDR3 nucleotides are TGTGCCAGCAGTTACCCTCGTAATGAGCAGTTCTTC. Its translation: CASSYPRNEQFF.

This clone was recorded once. The genes are TRBV9 and TRBJ2-2, with TRBD1 matching over 8 bases. With 1 base clipped from V and 1 base from J, the junction kept 3 bases outside the gene matches. From germline, CDR1 is SGDLS and CDR2 YYNGEE. This CDR3 region has 16 residues. The CDR3, as DNA: TGTGCCAGCAGCGTACGGGGGACAGGGAACACCGGGGAGCTGTTTTTT. It is translated as CASSVRGTGNTGELFF.

The gene calls are TRBV7-9 and TRBJ2-7, with 8 bases lining up with TRBD1. V gave up 5 bases and J gave up 0 bases; unmatched junction bases: 6. Germline values: CDR1 SEHNR, CDR2 FQNEAQ (reference sequence). The length of the CDR3 is 15 residues. The CDR3: CASSPDRAPSYEQYF. The CDR3 DNA follows: TGTGCCAGCAGCCCGGACAGGGCCCCCTCCTACGAGCAGTACTTC.

J is TRBJ2-3 and V is TRBV27, with D hard to call. The V gene's germline CDR1 is MNHEY and CDR2 SMNVEV (reference sequence). Deletions cut 1 base from V and 2 bases from J, with 7 bases between. The CDR3 is made up of 14 amino acids. CDR3 protein: CASSLFGVTDTQYF. CDR3 DNA sequence: TGTGCCAGCAGTTTATTCGGAGTCACAGATACGCAGTATTTT.

The chain recombines TRBV7-2 with TRBJ2-3; unclear D gene. The germline V gene encodes CDR1 SGHTA and CDR2 FQGNSA. Trimming removed 5 bases from V and 2 bases from J, with 14 bases in between. The CDR3 length is 15 residues. The CDR3 is CASSPLLASTDTQYF. CDR3 in DNA: TGTGCCAGCAGCCCGCTACTGGCCTCCACAGATACGCAGTATTTT.

This chain links TRBV5-6 with TRBJ2-6; no clear D. The germline V gene encodes CDR1 SGHDT and CDR2 YYEEEE. The CDR3 totals 13 residues. Trimming removed 0 bases at V and 9 bases at J, with 7 bases between. For the CDR3, the DNA is TGTGCCAGCAGCTTGGTCGTCTTCAACGTCCTGACTTTC. It codes for CASSLVVFNVLTF.

The chain couples TRBV7-8 to TRBJ2-7, with 10 bases matching TRBD2. The CDR3 extends over 16 amino acids. Trimming cost V 4 bases and J 1 base; bases outside gene matches: 7. The germline V gene has CDR1 SGHVS and CDR2 FQNEAQ. The CDR3 DNA is TGTGCCAGCAGCTACACACTAGCGGGGAGATCCTACGAGCAGTACTTC. It specifies CASSYTLAGRSYEQYF.

This rearrangement joins TRBV7-9 to TRBJ1-4, with TRBD1 matching over 9 bases. With V trimmed by 1 base and J by 4 bases, 1 base remained unmatched. Looked up from germline, CDR1 is SEHNR and CDR2 is FQNEAQ (reference sequence). The length of the CDR3 is 15 residues. CDR3 DNA: TGTGCCAGCAGCTTAGGGGACAGGGTTAATGAAAAACTGTTTTTT. It encodes CASSLGDRVNEKLFF.

The chain uses TRBV7-6 and TRBJ2-5, with 13 bases that match TRBD2. Germline loops: CDR1 SGHVS, CDR2 FNYEAQ. CDR3 length equals 17 residues. Unmatched junction bases numbered 2, after V lost 0 bases and J lost 1 base. CDR3 DNA sequence: TGTGCCAGCAGCTTAGCTGGGACTAGCGGGGTCCAAGAGACCCAGTACTTC. Its translation: CASSLAGTSGVQETQYF.

The V and J genes are TRBV6-5 and TRBJ1-2; D remains unclear. The germline gives CDR1 MNHEY, CDR2 SVGAGI. This CDR3 contains 16 residues. Trimming pared 0 bases from V and 9 bases from J, leaving 20 bases between. The CDR3, as DNA: TGTGCCAGCAGTTACTCGAGGGTCGGACCGTCCCGACGCTACACCTTC. Translating gives CASSYSRVGPSRRYTF.

The chain has TRBV6-5 and TRBJ2-2; 9 nucleotides line up with TRBD1. V trimming: 6 bases; J trimming: 2 bases; junction bases outside the gene matches: 4. Germline assignment: CDR1 MNHEY and CDR2 SVGAGI. The CDR3 extends over 15 amino acids. Here the CDR3 DNA reads TGTGCCAGCAGAAGGGGACAGGGAAACACCGGGGAGCTGTTTTTT. Protein: CASRRGQGNTGELFF.

The chain joins TRBV15 to TRBJ2-1, with 12 bases aligning to TRBD1. J was trimmed by 8 bases and V by 6 bases; bases with no gene match: 8. Germline CDR1 is LNHNV and CDR2 is YYDKDF (reference sequence). The CDR3 consists of 15 residues. The CDR3 DNA follows: TGTGCCACCAGATACCGGGACAGGGGGCGTGATGAGCAGTTCTTC. Its protein is CATRYRDRGRDEQFF.

This clone appeared once. The rearrangement joins TRBV27 to TRBJ2-5; 7 bases are shared with TRBD1. The germline V gene has CDR1 MNHEY and CDR2 SMNVEV (reference sequence). After removal of 6 bases from V and 1 base from J, the junction contained 11 bases not matched to a gene. The CDR3 totals 16 residues. The CDR3 DNA reads TGTGCCAGCAGCCCGGTTGTGACAGGGTCCCAAGAGACCCAGTACTTC. The encoded protein is CASSPVVTGSQETQYF.